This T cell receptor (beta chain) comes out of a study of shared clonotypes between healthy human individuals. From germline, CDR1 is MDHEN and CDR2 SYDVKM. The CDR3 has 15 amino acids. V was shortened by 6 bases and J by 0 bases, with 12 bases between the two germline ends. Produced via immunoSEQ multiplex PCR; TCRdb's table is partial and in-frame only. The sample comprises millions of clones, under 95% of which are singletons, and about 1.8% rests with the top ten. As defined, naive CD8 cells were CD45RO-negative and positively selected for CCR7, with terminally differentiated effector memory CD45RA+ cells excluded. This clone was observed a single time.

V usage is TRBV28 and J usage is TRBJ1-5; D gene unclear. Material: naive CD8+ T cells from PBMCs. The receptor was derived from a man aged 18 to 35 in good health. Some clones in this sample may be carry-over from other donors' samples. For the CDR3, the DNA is TGTGCCAGCAGCGACGACAAATATAGCAATCAGCCCCAGCATTTT. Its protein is CASSDDKYSNQPQHF.